This T cell receptor beta chain was sequenced in a study of blood T cell repertoires in COVID-19. Study-wide context: Acute and convalescent COVID-19 samples came from the United States, Italy and Spain. PBMCs, B-cell-depleted T cells, or T cells were the source of the cDNA or gDNA that made up the material.

V was pared by 5 bases and J by 5 bases, with 5 bases of the junction left unmatched. CDR3 size: 14 residues. Germline V gives CDR1 SGHTA, CDR2 FQGNSA. As processed by the authors: Reference gene primer amplification in the assay estimated nucleated cell counts. Some clones are missing from TCRdb's copy, which holds only in-frame ones; the method was immunoSEQ multiplex PCR. From that table come the V and J calls and clone size; the DNA was used to work out D and trimming. The data hold about 130,000 clones, with roughly 86% observed a single time. The chain recombines TRBV7-2 with TRBJ1-2; 10 positions agree with TRBD1. Input material: peripheral blood. This TCR derives from a human donor in a cohort sampled during active COVID-19. The CDR3: CASSLRTGGYGYTF. The CDR3 DNA follows: TGTGCCAGCAGCCTACGGACAGGGGGGTATGGCTACACCTTC.